The rows below give T cell receptor beta chains drawn from one sample of a study of blood T cell repertoires in COVID-19. TCRdb's table, derived via immunoSEQ multiplex PCR, lists solely in-frame clones and lacks some. The table has 310,000 or so clones, approximately 88% seen once. The sequencing sample was made of PBMCs or T cells enriched from blood (not recorded which). These TCRs come from a woman younger than 30 who had recovered from COVID-19. Each CDR3 is given with its conserved first and last residue. Fields, in order: D gene, V gene, CDR3 length, J gene, clone size, CDR3 protein, CDR3 DNA. A D gene is named only where the DNA matches it firmly. Size is stated for part of the rows, as once, few or many counts, or as a class when the clone is expanded.

d_call: TRBD1
v_call: TRBV10-3
cdr3_length: 13
j_call: TRBJ1-4
clone_size: -
cdr3_aa: CAIQGETNEKLFF
cdr3_nt: TGTGCCATCCAGGGGGAAACTAATGAAAAACTGTTTTTT

d_call: TRBD1
v_call: TRBV7-8
cdr3_length: 14
j_call: TRBJ1-2
clone_size: -
cdr3_aa: CASSSEGQGHGYTF
cdr3_nt: TGTGCCAGCAGCTCCGAGGGACAGGGCCATGGCTACACCTTC

d_call: TRBD2
v_call: TRBV18
cdr3_length: 15
j_call: TRBJ2-3
clone_size: -
cdr3_aa: CASSPPGLGPDTQYF
cdr3_nt: TGTGCCAGCTCACCACCGGGACTAGGCCCAGATACGCAGTATTTT

d_call: -
v_call: TRBV5-4
cdr3_length: 16
j_call: TRBJ2-3
clone_size: -
cdr3_aa: CASSLEGWYYTDTQYF
cdr3_nt: TGTGCCAGCAGCTTGGAGGGGTGGTACTACACAGATACGCAGTATTTT

d_call: -
v_call: TRBV19
cdr3_length: 14
j_call: TRBJ1-3
clone_size: -
cdr3_aa: CASQHGNSGNTIYF
cdr3_nt: TGTGCCAGCCAACACGGGAACTCTGGAAACACCATATATTTT

d_call: TRBD2
v_call: TRBV4-3
cdr3_length: 17
j_call: TRBJ2-1
clone_size: -
cdr3_aa: CASSQVAAGGPGNEQFF
cdr3_nt: TGCGCCAGCAGCCAAGTCGCGGCGGGAGGGCCCGGAAATGAGCAGTTCTTC

d_call: -
v_call: TRBV27
cdr3_length: 14
j_call: TRBJ1-2
clone_size: -
cdr3_aa: CASSRGGLPYGYTF
cdr3_nt: TGTGCCAGCAGCCGAGGCGGCTTACCCTATGGCTACACCTTC

d_call: -
v_call: TRBV29-1
cdr3_length: 16
j_call: TRBJ2-3
clone_size: -
cdr3_aa: CSVEILTHRESDTQYF
cdr3_nt: TGCAGCGTTGAGATCTTGACCCACAGGGAATCAGATACGCAGTATTTT

d_call: -
v_call: TRBV15
cdr3_length: 15
j_call: TRBJ2-7
clone_size: -
cdr3_aa: CATSGVLEDSYEQYF
cdr3_nt: TGTGCCACCAGCGGAGTGTTGGAGGATTCCTACGAGCAGTACTTC

d_call: -
v_call: TRBV5-4
cdr3_length: 14
j_call: TRBJ2-3
clone_size: once
cdr3_aa: CASSSGGPTDTQYF
cdr3_nt: TGTGCCAGCAGCTCGGGGGGCCCCACAGATACGCAGTATTTT

d_call: TRBD1
v_call: TRBV7-2
cdr3_length: 15
j_call: TRBJ1-3
clone_size: -
cdr3_aa: CASSSGTESGNTIYF
cdr3_nt: TGTGCCAGCAGCTCCGGGACAGAGTCTGGAAACACCATATATTTT

d_call: TRBD1
v_call: TRBV7-6
cdr3_length: 14
j_call: TRBJ1-1
clone_size: many
cdr3_aa: CASSLETGGTEAFF
cdr3_nt: TGTGCCAGCAGCTTAGAGACAGGGGGCACTGAAGCTTTCTTT

d_call: TRBD1
v_call: TRBV28
cdr3_length: 17
j_call: TRBJ1-6
clone_size: once
cdr3_aa: CASNDPPGGSYNSPLHF
cdr3_nt: TGTGCCAGCAATGACCCCCCAGGGGGCTCCTATAATTCACCCCTCCACTTT

d_call: TRBD2
v_call: TRBV5-1
cdr3_length: 17
j_call: TRBJ2-1
clone_size: -
cdr3_aa: CASSLKTGLADLNEQFF
cdr3_nt: TGCGCCAGCAGCTTAAAGACGGGACTAGCGGACCTCAATGAGCAGTTCTTC

d_call: TRBD1
v_call: TRBV7-9
cdr3_length: 14
j_call: TRBJ1-2
clone_size: -
cdr3_aa: CASSSSGGADGYTF
cdr3_nt: TGTGCCAGCAGCTCCTCAGGGGGCGCAGATGGCTACACCTTC

d_call: -
v_call: TRBV6-2/TRBV6-3
cdr3_length: 14
j_call: TRBJ2-7
clone_size: -
cdr3_aa: CASSLQVLNYEQYF
cdr3_nt: TGTGCCAGCAGCTTACAGGTCCTTAACTACGAGCAGTACTTC

d_call: TRBD1
v_call: TRBV19
cdr3_length: 13
j_call: TRBJ2-7
clone_size: -
cdr3_aa: CASSIDRGYEQYF
cdr3_nt: TGTGCCAGTAGTATCGACAGGGGCTACGAGCAGTACTTC

d_call: -
v_call: TRBV28
cdr3_length: 16
j_call: TRBJ2-1
clone_size: -
cdr3_aa: CASSLRGRPQDNEQFF
cdr3_nt: TGTGCCAGCAGTTTAAGGGGCAGACCCCAAGACAATGAGCAGTTCTTC

d_call: -
v_call: TRBV4-1
cdr3_length: 15
j_call: TRBJ2-1
clone_size: -
cdr3_aa: CASSQGRAEYNEQFF
cdr3_nt: TGCGCCAGCAGCCAAGGGAGGGCAGAATACAATGAGCAGTTCTTC

d_call: TRBD1
v_call: TRBV5-1
cdr3_length: 15
j_call: TRBJ1-1
clone_size: -
cdr3_aa: CASSLRSGGNTEAFF
cdr3_nt: TGCGCCAGCAGCTTGCGGTCAGGGGGGAACACTGAAGCTTTCTTT

d_call: TRBD1
v_call: TRBV13
cdr3_length: 15
j_call: TRBJ1-2
clone_size: -
cdr3_aa: CASSVTGGRYYGYTF
cdr3_nt: TGTGCCAGCAGCGTAACAGGGGGGCGGTACTATGGCTACACCTTC

d_call: -
v_call: TRBV7-2
cdr3_length: 14
j_call: TRBJ1-5
clone_size: -
cdr3_aa: CASSLFYGDQPQHF
cdr3_nt: TGTGCCAGCAGCTTATTTTACGGAGATCAGCCCCAGCATTTT

d_call: -
v_call: TRBV7-3
cdr3_length: 13
j_call: TRBJ1-2
clone_size: -
cdr3_aa: CASSFQGNYGYTF
cdr3_nt: TGTGCCAGCAGCTTTCAGGGAAACTATGGCTACACCTTC

d_call: TRBD1
v_call: TRBV7-9
cdr3_length: 18
j_call: TRBJ2-1
clone_size: -
cdr3_aa: CASSPSPPGTGIYNEQFF
cdr3_nt: TGTGCCAGCAGCCCTTCTCCTCCCGGGACAGGGATATACAATGAGCAGTTCTTC

d_call: TRBD1
v_call: TRBV27
cdr3_length: 15
j_call: TRBJ2-5
clone_size: -
cdr3_aa: CASSPEQGVLETQYF
cdr3_nt: TGTGCCAGCAGCCCCGAACAGGGGGTTCTAGAGACCCAGTACTTC

d_call: TRBD2
v_call: TRBV7-3
cdr3_length: 17
j_call: TRBJ2-1
clone_size: few
cdr3_aa: CASSARPSGSFYNEQFF
cdr3_nt: TGTGCCAGCAGCGCCCGTCCGAGCGGGAGCTTCTACAATGAGCAGTTCTTC

d_call: TRBD1
v_call: TRBV15
cdr3_length: 15
j_call: TRBJ2-7
clone_size: -
cdr3_aa: CATSSRGTGGDEQYF
cdr3_nt: TGTGCCACCAGCAGCCGCGGGACAGGGGGTGACGAGCAGTACTTC

d_call: -
v_call: TRBV10-3
cdr3_length: 16
j_call: TRBJ1-2
clone_size: -
cdr3_aa: CAISDPDPGTTGGYTF
cdr3_nt: TGTGCCATCAGTGACCCCGATCCCGGGACTACTGGGGGCTACACCTTC

d_call: TRBD1
v_call: TRBV15
cdr3_length: 14
j_call: TRBJ1-3
clone_size: few
cdr3_aa: CATSTRDSGNTIYF
cdr3_nt: TGTGCCACCAGCACCCGGGACAGCGGAAACACCATATATTTT

d_call: TRBD2
v_call: TRBV19
cdr3_length: 15
j_call: TRBJ2-5
clone_size: -
cdr3_aa: CASTRTSGGQETQYF
cdr3_nt: TGTGCCAGTACTAGGACTAGCGGGGGACAAGAGACCCAGTACTTC

d_call: -
v_call: TRBV7-3
cdr3_length: 13
j_call: TRBJ1-1
clone_size: -
cdr3_aa: CASSFRGGTEAFF
cdr3_nt: TGTGCCAGCAGCTTCCGGGGGGGCACTGAAGCTTTCTTT

d_call: TRBD2
v_call: TRBV4-2
cdr3_length: 16
j_call: TRBJ2-3
clone_size: -
cdr3_aa: CASSRETSGGRDTQYF
cdr3_nt: TGTGCCAGCAGCCGAGAAACTAGCGGGGGAAGAGATACGCAGTATTTT

d_call: TRBD2
v_call: TRBV19
cdr3_length: 16
j_call: TRBJ2-5
clone_size: -
cdr3_aa: CASSRGLAGAQETQYF
cdr3_nt: TGTGCCAGTAGTAGGGGACTAGCGGGGGCACAAGAGACCCAGTACTTC

d_call: TRBD1
v_call: TRBV5-1
cdr3_length: 15
j_call: TRBJ2-1
clone_size: -
cdr3_aa: CASSSYVGQGNEQFF
cdr3_nt: TGCGCCAGCAGCTCCTACGTAGGACAGGGGAATGAGCAGTTCTTC

d_call: -
v_call: TRBV6-5
cdr3_length: 15
j_call: TRBJ1-6
clone_size: -
cdr3_aa: CASSFGGTTGSPLHF
cdr3_nt: TGTGCCAGCAGTTTCGGGGGTACGACGGGTTCACCCCTCCACTTT

d_call: TRBD1
v_call: TRBV11-3
cdr3_length: 14
j_call: TRBJ2-3
clone_size: -
cdr3_aa: CASSLRGGADTQYF
cdr3_nt: TGTGCCAGCAGCTTGCGAGGGGGCGCGGATACGCAGTATTTT

d_call: -
v_call: TRBV19
cdr3_length: 14
j_call: TRBJ1-5
clone_size: -
cdr3_aa: CASSIQAINQPQHF
cdr3_nt: TGTGCCAGTAGTATACAGGCCATCAATCAGCCCCAGCATTTT

d_call: -
v_call: TRBV7-2
cdr3_length: 14
j_call: TRBJ1-1
clone_size: few
cdr3_aa: CASSFGGKGTEAFF
cdr3_nt: TGTGCCAGCAGCTTCGGGGGAAAGGGCACTGAAGCTTTCTTT

d_call: TRBD1
v_call: TRBV7-6
cdr3_length: 15
j_call: TRBJ1-4
clone_size: -
cdr3_aa: CASSLVAQGNEKLFF
cdr3_nt: TGTGCCAGCAGCTTAGTGGCACAGGGGAATGAAAAACTGTTTTTT

d_call: TRBD2
v_call: TRBV27
cdr3_length: 14
j_call: TRBJ2-7
clone_size: -
cdr3_aa: CASSSLAGHYEQYF
cdr3_nt: TGTGCCAGCAGTTCCTTAGCGGGACACTACGAGCAGTACTTC